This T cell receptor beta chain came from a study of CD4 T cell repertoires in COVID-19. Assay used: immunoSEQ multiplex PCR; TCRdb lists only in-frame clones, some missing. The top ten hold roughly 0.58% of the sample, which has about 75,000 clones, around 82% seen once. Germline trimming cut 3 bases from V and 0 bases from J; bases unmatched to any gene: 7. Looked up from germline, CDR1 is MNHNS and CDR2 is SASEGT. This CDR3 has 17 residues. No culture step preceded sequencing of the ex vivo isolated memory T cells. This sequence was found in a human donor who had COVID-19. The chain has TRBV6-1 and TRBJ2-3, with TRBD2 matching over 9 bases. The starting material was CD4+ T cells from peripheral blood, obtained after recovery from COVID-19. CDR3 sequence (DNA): TGTGCCAGCAGTGAGTCGACTAGCGGATTTAGCACAGATACGCAGTATTTT. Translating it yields CASSESTSGFSTDTQYF.